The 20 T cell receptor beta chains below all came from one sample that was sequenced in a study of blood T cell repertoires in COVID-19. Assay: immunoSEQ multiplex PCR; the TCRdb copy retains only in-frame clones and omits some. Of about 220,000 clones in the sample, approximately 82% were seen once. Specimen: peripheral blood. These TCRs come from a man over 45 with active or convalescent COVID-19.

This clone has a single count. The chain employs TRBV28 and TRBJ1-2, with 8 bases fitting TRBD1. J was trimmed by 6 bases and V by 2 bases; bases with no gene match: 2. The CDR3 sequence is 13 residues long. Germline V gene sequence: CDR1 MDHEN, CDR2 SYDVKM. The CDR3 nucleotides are TGTGCCAGCAGTTTACAGGGGGCCGATGGCTACACCTTC. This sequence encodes CASSLQGADGYTF.

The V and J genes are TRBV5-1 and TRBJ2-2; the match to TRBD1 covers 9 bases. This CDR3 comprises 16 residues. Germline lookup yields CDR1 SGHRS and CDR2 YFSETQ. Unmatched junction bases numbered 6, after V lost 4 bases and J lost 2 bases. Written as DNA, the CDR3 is TGCGCCAGCAGCCCGGGACAGGGATTTAACACCGGGGAGCTGTTTTTT. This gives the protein CASSPGQGFNTGELFF.

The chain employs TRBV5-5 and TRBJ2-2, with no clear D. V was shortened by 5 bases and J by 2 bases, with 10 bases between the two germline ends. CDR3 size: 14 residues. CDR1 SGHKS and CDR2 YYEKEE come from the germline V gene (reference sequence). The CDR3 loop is CASRNAPNTGELFF. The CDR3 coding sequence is TGTGCCAGCAGAAACGCGCCTAACACCGGGGAGCTGTTTTTT.

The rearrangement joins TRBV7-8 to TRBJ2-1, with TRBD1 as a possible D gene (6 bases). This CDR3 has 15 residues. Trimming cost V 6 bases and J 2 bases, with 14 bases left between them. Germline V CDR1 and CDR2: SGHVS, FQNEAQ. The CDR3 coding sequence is TGTGCCAGCAGGCAGGGGCGAAGTACCTACAATGAGCAGTTCTTC. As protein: CASRQGRSTYNEQFF.

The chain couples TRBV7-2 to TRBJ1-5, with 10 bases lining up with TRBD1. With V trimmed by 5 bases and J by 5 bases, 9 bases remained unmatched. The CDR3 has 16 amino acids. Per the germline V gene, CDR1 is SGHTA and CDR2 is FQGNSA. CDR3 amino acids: CASSPETGGVDQPQHF. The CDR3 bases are TGTGCCAGCAGCCCGGAGACAGGGGGCGTGGATCAGCCCCAGCATTTT.

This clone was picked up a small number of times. CDR3 in amino acids: CASSQEVRTVTGYEQYF. The CDR3 nucleotides read TGTGCCAGCAGCCAAGAAGTAAGGACAGTGACAGGGTACGAGCAGTACTTC. The chain uses TRBV3-1 (or the pseudogene TRBV3-2) and TRBJ2-7; 7 positions agree with TRBD1. Germline V gene sequence: CDR1 LGHDT, CDR2 YNNKEL (reference sequence). The CDR3 is 17 amino acids. Trimming at V came to 0 bases and at J to 4 bases, leaving 12 bases not matched to a gene.

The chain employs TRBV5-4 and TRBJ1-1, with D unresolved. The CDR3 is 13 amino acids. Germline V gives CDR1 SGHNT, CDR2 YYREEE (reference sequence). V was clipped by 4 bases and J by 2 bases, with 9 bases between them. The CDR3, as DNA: TGTGCCAGCAGCGCTGAGATCAACACTGAAGCTTTCTTT. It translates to CASSAEINTEAFF.

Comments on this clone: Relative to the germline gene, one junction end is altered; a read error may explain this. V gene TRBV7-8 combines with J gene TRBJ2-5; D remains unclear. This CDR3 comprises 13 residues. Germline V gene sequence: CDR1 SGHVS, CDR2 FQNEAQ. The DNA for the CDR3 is TGTGCCAGCAGCTTACTCAACCAGGAGACCCAGTACTTC. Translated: CASSLLNQETQYF.

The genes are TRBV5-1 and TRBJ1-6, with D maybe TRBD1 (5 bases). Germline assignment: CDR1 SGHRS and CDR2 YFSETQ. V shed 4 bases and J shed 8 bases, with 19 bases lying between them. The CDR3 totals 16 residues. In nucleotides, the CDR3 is TGCGCCAGCAGCCTATCACCTGCAGGGCTCGATTCACCCCTCCACTTT. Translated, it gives CASSLSPAGLDSPLHF.

This chain's CDR3 is CASSSLDGQALLGV. The CDR3, as DNA: TGTGCCAGCAGCTCCCTGGATGGGCAGGCCCTTCTTGGCGTC. This sequence joins TRBV5-6 and TRBJ2-7; D remains ambiguous. Germline V gene sequence: CDR1 SGHDT, CDR2 YYEEEE. The CDR3 runs to 14 residues.

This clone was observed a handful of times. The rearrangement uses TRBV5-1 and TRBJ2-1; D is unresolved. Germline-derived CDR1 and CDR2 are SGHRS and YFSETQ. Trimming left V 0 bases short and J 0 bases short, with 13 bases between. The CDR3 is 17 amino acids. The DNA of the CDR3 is TGCGCCAGCAGCTTGGTTTTTCGAGGAAGCTCCTACAATGAGCAGTTCTTC. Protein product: CASSLVFRGSSYNEQFF.

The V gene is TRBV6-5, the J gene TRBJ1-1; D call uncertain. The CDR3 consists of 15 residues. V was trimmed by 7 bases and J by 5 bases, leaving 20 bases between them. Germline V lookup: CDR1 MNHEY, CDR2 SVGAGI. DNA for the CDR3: TGTGCCAGCACCTATTCGGGGTGGGTCGGGACTGAAGCTTTCTTT. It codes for CASTYSGWVGTEAFF.

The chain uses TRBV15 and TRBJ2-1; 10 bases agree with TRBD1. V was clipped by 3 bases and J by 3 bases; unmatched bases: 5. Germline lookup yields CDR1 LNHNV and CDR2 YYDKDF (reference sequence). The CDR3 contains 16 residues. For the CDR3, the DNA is TGTGCCACCAGCAGTTCCGGGACAGGGGACTACAATGAGCAGTTCTTC. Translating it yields CATSSSGTGDYNEQFF.

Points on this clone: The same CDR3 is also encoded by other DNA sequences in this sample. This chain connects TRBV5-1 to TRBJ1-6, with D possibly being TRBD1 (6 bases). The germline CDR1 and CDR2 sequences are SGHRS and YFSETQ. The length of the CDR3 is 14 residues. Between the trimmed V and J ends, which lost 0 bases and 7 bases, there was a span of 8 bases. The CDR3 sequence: CASSLGQGNSPLHF. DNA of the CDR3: TGCGCCAGCAGCTTGGGGCAGGGGAATTCACCCCTCCACTTT.

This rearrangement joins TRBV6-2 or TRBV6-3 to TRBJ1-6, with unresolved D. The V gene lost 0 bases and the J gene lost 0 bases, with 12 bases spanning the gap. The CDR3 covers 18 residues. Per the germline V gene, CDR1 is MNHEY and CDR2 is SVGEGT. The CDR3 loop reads CASSYSMEASSYNSPLHF. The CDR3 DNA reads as TGTGCCAGCAGTTACTCGATGGAGGCGAGCTCCTATAATTCACCCCTCCACTTT.

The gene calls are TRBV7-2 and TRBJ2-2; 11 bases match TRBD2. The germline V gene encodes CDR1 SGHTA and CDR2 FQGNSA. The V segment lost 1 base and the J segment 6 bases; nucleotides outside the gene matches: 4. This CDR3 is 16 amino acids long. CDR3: CASSLVAGGPPGELFF. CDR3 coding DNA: TGTGCCAGCAGCTTAGTAGCGGGGGGGCCCCCCGGGGAGCTGTTTTTT.

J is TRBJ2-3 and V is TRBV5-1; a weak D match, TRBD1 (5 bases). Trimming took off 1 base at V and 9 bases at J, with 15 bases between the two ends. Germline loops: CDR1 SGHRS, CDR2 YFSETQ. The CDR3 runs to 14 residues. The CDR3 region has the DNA TGCGCCAGCAGCTTGTCCCTAGAACGACAGACGCAGTATTTT. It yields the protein CASSLSLERQTQYF.

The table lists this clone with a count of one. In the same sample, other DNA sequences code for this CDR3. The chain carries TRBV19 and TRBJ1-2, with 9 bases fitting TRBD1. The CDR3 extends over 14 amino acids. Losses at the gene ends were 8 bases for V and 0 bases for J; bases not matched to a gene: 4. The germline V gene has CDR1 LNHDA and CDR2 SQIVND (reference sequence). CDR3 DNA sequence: TGTGCCAGTTCAAGACAGGGGGCTAACTATGGCTACACCTTC. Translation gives CASSRQGANYGYTF.

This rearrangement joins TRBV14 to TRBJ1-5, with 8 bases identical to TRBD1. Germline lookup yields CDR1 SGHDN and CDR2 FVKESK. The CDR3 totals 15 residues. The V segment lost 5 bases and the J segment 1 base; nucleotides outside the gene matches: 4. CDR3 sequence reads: CASSNHRGSNQPQHF. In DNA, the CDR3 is TGTGCCAGCAGCAACCACAGGGGGAGCAATCAGCCCCAGCATTTT.

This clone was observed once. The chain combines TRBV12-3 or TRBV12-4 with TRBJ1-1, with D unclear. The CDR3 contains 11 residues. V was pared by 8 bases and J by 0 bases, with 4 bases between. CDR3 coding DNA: TGTGCCAGCCGTCTGAACACTGAAGCTTTCTTT. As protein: CASRLNTEAFF.